The T cell receptor beta chain described here comes from a study of blood T cell repertoires in COVID-19. Across the study: PBMCs, B-cell-depleted T cells, or T cells were the source of the cDNA or gDNA that made up the material.

Clones were sequenced by immunoSEQ multiplex PCR, and TCRdb holds only the in-frame ones, with some missing. Among around 130,000 clones listed, roughly four fifths were seen once. This CDR3 is 13 amino acids long. Germline V CDR1 and CDR2: SNHLY, FYNNEI. The V and J ends lost 1 base and 6 bases, in that order; junction bases with no gene match: 1. The receptor was isolated from a woman of 80 years or more with acute or convalescent COVID-19. The chain combines TRBV2 with TRBJ1-2, with TRBD1 matching over 8 bases. Source material: peripheral blood. The CDR3 DNA reads TGTGCCAGCAGTGAAGACAGGGGGAATGGCTACACCTTC. It is translated as CASSEDRGNGYTF.